The T cell receptor (beta chain) under discussion was sequenced for a study of blood T cell repertoires in COVID-19. Study-wide background: COVID-19 samples, acute and convalescent, were from the United States, Italy and Spain. The cDNA or gDNA used as material had been derived from T cells, B-cell-depleted T cells, or PBMCs.

In the source study's methods: Amplification with reference gene primers provided the estimates of nucleated cell counts. Method: immunoSEQ multiplex PCR; TCRdb's copy keeps in-frame clones and lacks some. V, J and clone size were drawn from that table, and D and trimming were deduced from the DNA. Of approximately 50,000 clones in the sample, 85% to 90% were seen once. Trimming removed 7 bases at V and 0 bases at J, with 10 bases between. CDR3 length: 14 amino acids. The receptor was derived from a man between 60 and 75 years old with acute or convalescent COVID-19. The chain is built from TRBV23-1 and TRBJ1-3; D is uncertain. TRBV23-1 is reported as an ORF; its role is uncertain. The sequenced material came from peripheral blood. CDR3 DNA sequence: TGCGCCAGCACCTCCGTGAGCTCTGGAAACACCATATATTTT. Its protein is CASTSVSSGNTIYF.